The 28 T cell receptor beta chains listed next were all sequenced from one sample in a study of blood T cell repertoires in COVID-19. Clones were sequenced by immunoSEQ multiplex PCR, and TCRdb holds only the in-frame ones, with some missing. The table includes 280,000 or so clones, around 87% detected once. The sample taken for sequencing was PBMCs or T cells enriched from blood (not recorded which). The receptors derive from a woman younger than 35 with acute COVID-19.

The chain uses TRBV6-5 and TRBJ1-5; TRBD1 aligns across 7 bases. Germline V gives CDR1 MNHEY, CDR2 SVGAGI. Trimming at V came to 7 bases and at J to 7 bases, leaving 10 bases not matched to a gene. The CDR3 loop spans 14 amino acids. The CDR3, as DNA: TGTGCCAGCAATATAAGGGGGCTCGGGCAGCCCCAGCATTTT. Translating it yields CASNIRGLGQPQHF.

There are a few counts of this clone. The CDR3 here is CSVERLAGNTGELFF. For the CDR3, the DNA is TGCAGCGTTGAACGACTAGCGGGCAACACCGGGGAGCTGTTTTTT. The gene calls are TRBV29-1 and TRBJ2-2, with 10 bases fitting TRBD2. Trimming took 2 bases from V and 2 from J; bases not matched to a gene: 2. The CDR3 loop spans 15 amino acids. CDR1 SQVTM and CDR2 ANQGSEA come from the germline V gene.

The chain recombines TRBV29-1 with TRBJ1-1; TRBD1 matches at 9 bases. CDR1 and CDR2 (germline): SQVTM, ANQGSEA. This CDR3 comprises 12 residues. Trimming at V came to 6 bases and at J to 7 bases, leaving 6 bases not matched to a gene. In DNA, the CDR3 is TGCAGCGTAACCGGGACAGGGATTGAAGCTTTCTTT. It translates to CSVTGTGIEAFF.

The CDR3 here is CASSSSGTGALYGYTF. The CDR3 DNA reads TGTGCCAGCAGCTCCTCCGGGACAGGGGCTCTCTATGGCTACACCTTC. This chain uses TRBV5-6 with TRBJ1-2; 10 nucleotides line up with TRBD1. V dropped 3 bases and J dropped 4; count of bases not matched to a gene: 9. The CDR3 is 16 residues long. Germline CDR1 and CDR2: SGHDT and YYEEEE. The full variable domain, completed using reference TRBV5-6 and TRBJ1-2, is DAGVTQSPTHLIKTRGQQVTLRCSPKSGHDTVSWYQQALGQGPQFIFQYYEEEERQRGNFPDRFSGHQFPNYSSELNVNALLLGDSALYLCASSSSGTGALYGYTFGSGTRLTVV.

This clone was counted once. V usage is TRBV5-4 and J usage is TRBJ2-7, with D perhaps matching TRBD2 (6 bases). This CDR3 spans 14 amino acids. Trimming took 0 bases from V and 1 from J, leaving 8 bases between them. CDR1 and CDR2 (germline): SGHNT, YYREEE (reference sequence). This CDR3 is CASSLELASYEQYF. DNA for the CDR3: TGTGCCAGCAGCTTGGAACTAGCTTCCTACGAGCAGTACTTC.

The chain combines TRBV28 with TRBJ2-2; D not certain. Germline CDR1 is MDHEN and CDR2 is SYDVKM. This CDR3 is built from 14 residues. Trimming pared 0 bases from V and 3 bases from J, leaving 5 bases between. The CDR3 protein is CASSLWADTGELFF. The CDR3 DNA reads TGTGCCAGCAGTTTATGGGCAGACACCGGGGAGCTGTTTTTT. The full variable domain, rest sourced from reference TRBV28 and TRBJ2-2, is DVKVTQSSRYLVKRTGEKVFLECVQDMDHENMFWYRQDPGLGLRLIYFSYDVKMKEKGDIPEGYSVSREKKERFSLILESASTNQTSMYLCASSLWADTGELFFGEGSRLTVL.

The rearrangement joins TRBV5-1 to TRBJ2-3; perhaps TRBD2 as D (6 bases). The CDR3 runs 16 residues. Germline V CDR1 and CDR2: SGHRS, YFSETQ. V was pared by 4 bases and J by 0 bases, with 15 bases between. The CDR3: CASSPGLASSTDTQYF. The CDR3 DNA is TGCGCCAGCAGCCCGGGGCTAGCGAGTAGCACAGATACGCAGTATTTT.

The rearrangement joins TRBV7-9 to TRBJ2-7, with 7 bases lining up with TRBD2. Trimming cost V 1 base and J 4 bases; bases outside gene matches: 7. CDR1 and CDR2 from the germline V gene are SEHNR and FQNEAQ (reference sequence). CDR3 length: 15 amino acids. CDR3 amino acids: CASSLGGGEAYEQYF. The CDR3 DNA reads TGTGCCAGCAGCTTAGGGGGAGGGGAGGCGTACGAGCAGTACTTC.

The chain joins TRBV5-1 to TRBJ1-1; D remains ambiguous. The CDR3 is 16 residues long. V was trimmed by 4 bases and J by 1 base, leaving 17 bases between them. Germline loops: CDR1 SGHRS, CDR2 YFSETQ. The CDR3 is CASSHAGGIKNTEAFF. In DNA form, the CDR3 reads TGCGCCAGCAGCCACGCGGGAGGGATCAAGAACACTGAAGCTTTCTTT.

V and J are TRBV30 and TRBJ2-7; 13 positions match TRBD2. Germline assignment: CDR1 GTSNPN and CDR2 SVGIG (reference sequence). This CDR3 spans 19 amino acids. V was pared by 2 bases and J by 0 bases, with 13 bases of the junction left unmatched. The CDR3: CAWSSLTGTSGESSYEQYF. CDR3 nucleotide sequence: TGTGCCTGGAGTTCCCTCACCGGGACTAGCGGGGAAAGCTCCTACGAGCAGTACTTC.

The CDR3 nucleotides read TGTGCCAGCAGCCCTAGCTCGATTGAGCAGTTCTTC. Translated: CASSPSSIEQFF. This sequence joins TRBV5-6 and TRBJ2-1; perhaps TRBD2 as D (5 bases). Germline V gene sequence: CDR1 SGHDT, CDR2 YYEEEE. The CDR3 has 12 amino acids. With 4 bases removed from V and 9 bases from J, the gap between germline ends came to 11 bases.

The gene calls are TRBV27 and TRBJ2-7; D gene ambiguous. The V gene's germline CDR1 is MNHEY and CDR2 SMNVEV (reference sequence). V was clipped by 0 bases and J by 0 bases, with 3 bases between them. This CDR3 has 13 amino acids. CDR3 region: CASSLSNSYEQYF. DNA of the CDR3: TGTGCCAGCAGTTTATCCAACTCCTACGAGCAGTACTTC.

The CDR3 DNA reads as TGTGCCAGCAGCTTAACAGGGGACACCTACGAGCAGTACTTC. Protein product: CASSLTGDTYEQYF. The J gene is TRBJ2-7, the V gene TRBV7-9, with 7 nucleotides matching TRBD1. V dropped 2 bases and J dropped 2; count of bases not matched to a gene: 3. The germline V gene has CDR1 SEHNR and CDR2 FQNEAQ (reference sequence). There are 14 residues in the CDR3.

The rearrangement links TRBV7-9 to TRBJ1-4; a possible D gene is TRBD1 (5 bases). In germline, CDR1 is SEHNR, CDR2 FQNEAQ (reference sequence). Trimming shortened V by 5 bases and J by 8 bases, and 15 bases separated the two germline ends. The CDR3 has 14 residues. CDR3 nucleotides: TGTGCCAGCAGCGCTGAGACCAGGGCCGAAAAACTGTTTTTT. Translated, it gives CASSAETRAEKLFF.

J is TRBJ1-2 and V is TRBV5-4, with 9 bases fitting TRBD1. Trimming cost V 4 bases and J 7 bases; bases outside gene matches: 8. Germline V gives CDR1 SGHNT, CDR2 YYREEE (reference sequence). There are 14 residues in the CDR3. CDR3 in amino acids: CASSPDRGIPGYTF. In DNA form, the CDR3 reads TGTGCCAGCAGCCCGGACAGGGGCATCCCTGGCTACACCTTC.

The chain is built from TRBV12-3 or TRBV12-4 and TRBJ2-7, with D possibly TRBD1 on 6 matching bases. V was cut by 2 bases and J by 5 bases, with 7 bases left in between. This CDR3 region has 12 residues. The CDR3 sequence: CASSLTGNEQYF. The CDR3 DNA sequence: TGTGCCAGCAGTTTAACAGGGAACGAGCAGTACTTC.

The chain is built from TRBV7-9 and TRBJ2-7; TRBD1 might be the D (6 bases). Germline V gene sequence: CDR1 SEHNR, CDR2 FQNEAQ (reference sequence). V shed 4 bases and J shed 0 bases, with 13 bases lying between them. The CDR3 runs to 15 residues. CDR3 in DNA: TGTGCCAGCAGCTCGAGGGGACACAGCTCCTACGAGCAGTACTTC. Amino acid sequence: CASSSRGHSSYEQYF.

This chain connects TRBV7-2 to TRBJ1-2; 8 nucleotides agree with TRBD1. The trim removed 1 base at V and 5 bases at J, leaving 9 bases unmatched. CDR1 and CDR2 (germline): SGHTA, FQGNSA. This CDR3 contains 16 residues. CDR3 amino acids: CASSLVSGQGGYGYTF. DNA of the CDR3: TGTGCCAGCAGCTTAGTTTCCGGACAGGGAGGATATGGCTACACCTTC. Together with reference TRBV7-2 and TRBJ1-2, the CDR3 gives the full variable domain: GAGVSQSPSNKVTEKGKDVELRCDPISGHTALYWYRQSLGQGLEFLIYFQGNSAPDKSGLPSDRFSAERTGGSVSTLTIQRTQQEDSAVYLCASSLVSGQGGYGYTFGSGTRLTVV.

The gene calls are TRBV18 and TRBJ1-6; 7 nucleotides line up with TRBD1. The V segment lost 1 base and the J segment 9 bases; nucleotides outside the gene matches: 6. CDR3 size: 15 residues. From germline, CDR1 is KGHSH and CDR2 LQKENI. The CDR3: CASSPLNRGGSPLHF. CDR3 nucleotide sequence: TGTGCCAGCTCACCACTAAACAGGGGCGGTTCACCCCTCCACTTT.

The sample holds a few counts of this clone. The chain uses TRBV19 and TRBJ1-5; 7 nucleotides agree with TRBD1. The V and J ends lost 8 bases and 1 base, in that order; junction bases with no gene match: 8. Germline CDR1 LNHDA, CDR2 SQIVND (reference sequence). This CDR3 region has 15 residues. In nucleotides, the CDR3 is TGTGCCAGTCGCGGACAGGCCATAAGCAATCAGCCCCAGCATTTT. Protein: CASRGQAISNQPQHF. Together with reference TRBV19 and TRBJ1-5, the CDR3 gives the full variable domain: DGGITQSPKYLFRKEGQNVTLSCEQNLNHDAMYWYRQDPGQGLRLIYYSQIVNDFQKGDIAEGYSVSREKKESFPLTVTSAQKNPTAFYLCASRGQAISNQPQHFGDGTRLSIL.

The chain recombines TRBV27 with TRBJ1-2; 7 nucleotides agree with TRBD1. CDR1 and CDR2 (germline): MNHEY, SMNVEV (reference sequence). The CDR3 is 15 amino acids. Germline trimming cut 6 bases from V and 0 bases from J; bases unmatched to any gene: 7. The DNA for the CDR3 is TGTGCCAGCAGGAGAAGGGACAGACCTAACTATGGCTACACCTTC. As protein: CASRRRDRPNYGYTF.

V is TRBV30 and J is TRBJ2-7; D remains unclear. V was pared by 0 bases and J by 3 bases, with 12 bases between. The CDR3 is 14 amino acids. The V gene's germline CDR1 is GTSNPN and CDR2 SVGIG (reference sequence). Here the CDR3 reads CAWSVPLRSYEQYF. The CDR3 DNA is TGTGCCTGGAGTGTACCCCTCCGCAGCTACGAGCAGTACTTC.

The J gene is TRBJ1-1, the V gene TRBV2, with a weak D call TRBD1 (5 bases). CDR1 and CDR2 (germline): SNHLY, FYNNEI. This CDR3 has 13 residues. The V end lost 11 bases, the J end lost 6 bases, and 19 bases lay between the germline ends. CDR3 loop: CALIARGGSEAFF. The CDR3 nucleotides are TGTGCCCTTATTGCCCGGGGGGGTTCTGAAGCTTTCTTT.

This clone was picked up a small number of times. The V and J genes are TRBV28 and TRBJ2-1; TRBD2 aligns across 8 bases. Germline V gives CDR1 MDHEN, CDR2 SYDVKM. This CDR3 region has 18 residues. Unmatched junction bases numbered 13, after V lost 6 bases and J lost 0 bases. The CDR3 protein is CASSPIASGYSSYNEQFF. As DNA, the CDR3 is TGTGCCAGCAGCCCCATAGCTAGCGGGTATAGCTCCTACAATGAGCAGTTCTTC. Complete variable domain (other parts from reference TRBV28 and TRBJ2-1): DVKVTQSSRYLVKRTGEKVFLECVQDMDHENMFWYRQDPGLGLRLIYFSYDVKMKEKGDIPEGYSVSREKKERFSLILESASTNQTSMYLCASSPIASGYSSYNEQFFGPGTRLTVL.

The chain couples TRBV7-6 to TRBJ2-1, with D unresolved. The length of the CDR3 is 12 residues. The V and J ends lost 3 bases and 10 bases respectively, with 10 bases between them. Germline V gene data show CDR1 as SGHVS and CDR2 as FNYEAQ. The DNA for the CDR3 is TGTGCCAGCAGCTTGCCCGCGAAAGAGCAGTTCTTC. Amino acid sequence: CASSLPAKEQFF. The variable domain in full, with the rest retrieved from reference TRBV7-6 and TRBJ2-1, is GAGVSQSPRYKVTKRGQDVALRCDPISGHVSLYWYRQALGQGPEFLTYFNYEAQQDKSGLPNDRFSAERPEGSISTLTIQRTEQRDSAMYRCASSLPAKEQFFGPGTRLTVL.

This rearrangement joins TRBV27 to TRBJ2-3; perhaps TRBD1 as D (6 bases). Germline values: CDR1 MNHEY, CDR2 SMNVEV (reference sequence). Trimming shortened V by 5 bases and J by 4 bases, and 19 bases separated the two germline ends. The CDR3 runs 16 residues. The CDR3 loop is CASSKPGTNFADTQYF. The CDR3 DNA follows: TGTGCCAGCAGTAAGCCCGGGACAAACTTCGCAGATACGCAGTATTTT.

The DNA for the CDR3 is TGTGCCAGCAGCTTACAGGACAGCTATGGCTACACCTTC. It codes for CASSLQDSYGYTF. The chain couples TRBV11-2 to TRBJ1-2; possible D gene TRBD1, 6 bases. The V end lost 2 bases, the J end lost 4 bases, and 8 bases lay between the germline ends. The CDR3 covers 13 residues. Germline V lookup: CDR1 SGHAT, CDR2 FQNNGV.

This clone was seen just once. The chain couples TRBV5-1 to TRBJ1-6, with 8 bases matching TRBD1. Losses at the gene ends were 4 bases for V and 6 bases for J; bases not matched to a gene: 9. Germline assignment: CDR1 SGHRS and CDR2 YFSETQ. This CDR3 has 16 amino acids. The CDR3 coding sequence is TGCGCCAGCAGCAGAGACAGGGGTGGAGGTAATTCACCCCTCCACTTT. Protein: CASSRDRGGGNSPLHF.